The sequence of this T cell receptor beta chain was determined in a study of blood T cells in healthy people across ages (dated by TCRdb to the mid-2010s). With regard to the full study: Template switching captured roughly one uniquely barcoded TCR beta cDNA molecule per two T cells in model experiments. To track age-related changes in TCR beta repertoire diversity, the study relied on deep sequencing normalized with unique cDNA molecular identifiers. Four age groups were formed from the donors: young (average about 17 years), middle-aged (around 40), aged (roughly 58) and long-lived (more than 75). To avoid experimental bias, donors of different ages were randomly spread across the sequencing lanes. Two additional independent replicas of 1 million unique cDNA reads from the same blood draw were analyzed for two donors (one aged 18 to 30 and one aged 80 or older).

The roughly 39 donors, aged about 6 to 100 years, were systemically healthy Caucasian individuals from Russia. Each donor gave ten milliliters of peripheral blood, collected into EDTA-treated Vacutainer tubes. Ficoll-Paque density-gradient centrifugation was used to isolate PBMCs, with at least 6.5 million per sample. Trizol reagent was used to extract total RNA from PBMCs, with at least 6 micrograms per sample. The percentages of naive CD45RAhigh/CD27high T cells were determined by flow cytometry on a PBMC aliquot from every donor. The table lists this clonotype with many counts. Its antigen is currently not known. The record has no base qualities; no much larger clone is one base away. Including cysteine and phenylalanine, the CDR3 has 15 amino acids. This entry keeps only the CDR3 DNA: 45 bases, framed from base 1. CDR1 and CDR2 are read off the germline V gene (reference sequence) as LNHNV and YYDKDF. Trimming costs V 1 base and J 5 bases, and their ends lie 9 bases apart.

Study-wide conclusions, independent of this receptor: Compared with the aged group, more naive CD4+ T cells, fewer expanded clones and increased TCR diversity were shown by the long-lived group, suggesting age selection. Because donor CMV infection status was unknown, age-related changes in expanded clonotypes were potentially confounded. Bulk unsorted PBMC profiling prevented conclusive comparison of naive and antigen-experienced compartments. As age increased, observed TCR beta diversity per million T cells dropped in a roughly linear way, and a significant reduction was already evident by age approximately 40. Estimates of total diversity based on one million sequenced T cells were considered lower bounds and underestimates. A strong correlation was found between observed TCR beta diversity and the percentage of naive T cells measured by flow cytometry.

The receptor library was made with 5' RACE. Data came from an Illumina HiSeq 2500. The second PCR ran for about 6 to 12 cycles and used a J-beta primer mix along with a sample-barcoded 5' primer. A unique molecular identifier was introduced onto each TCR beta cDNA molecule by a template-switch 5' adaptor carrying 12 random nucleotides. Each sample yielded at least 3 million CDR3-containing paired-end reads. All of the RNA was converted into first-strand cDNA using the Mint cDNA synthesis kit, with a TRBC-specific oligonucleotide serving as the primer. All cDNA was treated with uracil-DNA glycosylase and then went through a first 18-cycle PCR with the universal primers M1SS and BC2_uni_R. The original methods were these. For normalization, 1 million high-quality reads, each with a distinct molecular identifier, were randomly selected from each sample. Instead of being binned into consensus sequences, reads with shared molecular identifiers were discarded. CDR3 identification, clonotype clustering and error correction used MiTCR with a Q25 quality threshold and the strictest error-elimination algorithm. A nonparametric unseen species model using Euler transformation provided a lower-bound estimate of total TCR beta diversity. TCRdb reworked the public reads: Q25 trimming with fastp, MiXCR clone assembly, productive beta chains retained. Every entry covers one CDR3 protein and lists the most common genes and DNA from its rows. TCRdb's processing, not the authors', yielded these V and J calls. For this sample there are approximately 680,000 distinct CDR3 sequences; less than 40% appear just once. Approximately 15% of the sample goes to the ten largest clones.

Sequenced: blood. This TCR was recovered from a woman aged 80 or over in good health. Donor details come from another sample of the same person, matched by shared clones. Recombination joined TRBV15 with TRBJ1-6; a tentative D call is TRBD1 (5 bases match). The CDR3 is CATSRGDSHNSPLHF. The bases are TGTGCCACCAGCAGAGGTGACAGCCATAATTCACCCCTCCACTTT.